Included here is one TCR beta chain sequence, with context. Its antigen remains unidentified. Base quality data are lacking; no much larger clone is found one base away. Using the deep immunoSEQ assay, multiplex PCR amplified TCR CDR3 regions from genomic DNA. Genomic DNA extracted from each cell subset was distributed evenly over all wells of several immunoSEQ 96-well plates, and each plate served as one replicate. Each replicate PCR for sorted subsets received about 220 ng genomic DNA, equal to roughly 30,000 T cell genomes. Purified libraries were quantified with a Qubit 3.0 fluorometer, sized on a Bioanalyzer 2100, and re-quantified with the KAPA Library Quantification kit. A separate single-read 150-cycle Illumina NextSeq 550 flow cell was used to sequence each immunoSEQ 96-well plate. The authors' analysis ran thus. The immunoSEQ output contained only junctional sequences without quality scores, so filtering could not match that applied to full-length reads. To assign V/J genes and CDR3, sequences were annotated against IMGT germline references using PyIR, a Python wrapper for IgBLAST v1.9. Reads were filtered out if the reads had weak V/J assignments (E-value above 1e-6), no CDR3, stop codons, out-of-frame junctions, or ambiguous translated residues. A V3J clonotype was defined by an identical inferred V gene, J gene, and CDR3 amino acid sequence. The percentage overlap between two repertoires was calculated by dividing the number of shared unique clonotypes by the size of the smaller repertoire. Three approaches were used to assess repertoire richness: RTK rarefaction, the Chao1 estimator, and Recon v2.1 estimates of unobserved clonotypes. For all TCRbeta clonotypes obtained by the gDNA method from a few donors, generation probabilities were computed with OLGA. Imported from immuneACCESS, the table was reduced by TCRdb to in-frame sequences with V and J called. These copies leave out some clones; in studies compared against another copy, an unresolved V gene accounts for under half, and the cause of the remainder is not known. Clone size and the V and J calls come from that table; the DNA yielded D and trimming. The sample yields millions of clones; more than 80% were counted once. Around 0.15% of the sample goes to the ten largest clones.

The cysteine opens and the phenylalanine closes a CDR3 of 17 amino acids. Only the CDR3 DNA is retained, 51 bases long and in frame from the first base. The data are from a study of shared clonotypes between healthy human individuals (dated by TCRdb to the early 2020s). The study in broad terms: The cohort comprised two women and three men aged 18 to 49 years. For each donor, CD4 naive and CD4 memory were each run on three plates, CD8 naive on two plates, and CD8 memory on one plate. To estimate repertoire size and how much clonotypes are shared between individuals, the study performed deep sequencing of blood TCR repertoires from a few healthy adults. To increase sequencing depth and limit assay-specific biases, TCR repertoire library preparation and sequencing were carried out by different laboratories using diverse techniques. Each donor's leukapheresis produced roughly between roughly 0.9 and 8.9 billion PBMCs. Overall study results and their limits: Only blood was sampled, and tissue TCR repertoires likely differ from those in blood. Pairwise subsampling led to the expectation that sequencing depth would affect the degree of clonotype sharing among donors. Sharing across a handful of donors was observed for about 4.8% of naive CD4, about 4% of naive CD8, over 2% of memory CD4, and about 0.38% of memory CD8 clonotypes. Even with the large sequencing depth, rarefaction of the sorted-subset datasets indicated that sequencing was incomplete. Naive subsets generally had larger estimated clonotype richness than memory subsets did. Because the study included only a small number of donors, the genetic and exposure-history diversity represented was limited. Compared with non-shared clonotypes, clonotypes shared by all four sorted-subset donors had higher generation probabilities.

Donors were healthy HIV-negative adults with no recently reported acute infections or vaccinations. All donors were Caucasian adults living in Nashville, Tennessee, USA. CD4+ T cells were enriched through magnetic negative selection, after which naive cells were positively selected on CD45RA and the remaining negative fraction served as the memory subset. Blood was obtained by leukapheresis, after which PBMCs were separated by Ficoll-Histopaque density gradient centrifugation and cryopreserved in liquid nitrogen vapor phase. Analytical flow cytometry was used to check the purity and quantity of every magnetically sorted T cell population. Genomic DNA was isolated from every sorted fraction and measured by UV absorbance on a Nanodrop 2000c.

The sequence came from a man aged 18 to 30 in good health. This chain is built from TRBV21-1 and TRBJ1-5; TRBD1 is the table's D call, not checked against the DNA. TRBV21-1 is reported as a pseudogene. The material sequenced was naive CD4+ T cells sorted from blood. The sample's cell subset or site, from its label and the paper: CD45RA+ positively selected. In nucleotide form, the sequence is TGTGCCAGCAGCAAAGAGGCAGGGCCAAATAGCAATCAGCCCCAGCATTTT. This is translated as CASSKEAGPNSNQPQHF.